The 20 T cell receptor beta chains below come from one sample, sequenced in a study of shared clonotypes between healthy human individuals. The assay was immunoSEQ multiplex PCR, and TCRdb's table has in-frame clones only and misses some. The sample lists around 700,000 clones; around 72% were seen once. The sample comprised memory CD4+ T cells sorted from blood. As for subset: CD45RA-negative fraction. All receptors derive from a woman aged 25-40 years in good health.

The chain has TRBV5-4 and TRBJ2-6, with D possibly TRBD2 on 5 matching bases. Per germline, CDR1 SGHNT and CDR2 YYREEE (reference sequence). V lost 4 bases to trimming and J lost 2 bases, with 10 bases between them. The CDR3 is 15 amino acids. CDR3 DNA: TGTGCCAGCAGCCCCCCCGGGACTGGGGCCAACGTCCTGACTTTC. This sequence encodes CASSPPGTGANVLTF.

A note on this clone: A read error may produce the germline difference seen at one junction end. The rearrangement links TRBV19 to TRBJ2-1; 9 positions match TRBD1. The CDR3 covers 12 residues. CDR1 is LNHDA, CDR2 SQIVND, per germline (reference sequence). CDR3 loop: CASSPSGTGRIF. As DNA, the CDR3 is TGTGCCAGTAGTCCATCCGGGACAGGGAGGATCTTC.

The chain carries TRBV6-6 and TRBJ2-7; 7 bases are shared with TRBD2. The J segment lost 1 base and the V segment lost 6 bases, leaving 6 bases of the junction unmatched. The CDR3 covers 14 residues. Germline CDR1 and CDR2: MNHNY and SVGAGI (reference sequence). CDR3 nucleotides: TGTGCCAGCAGGCTACTAGCGCTATCCTACGAGCAGTACTTC. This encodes CASRLLALSYEQYF.

In nucleotides, the CDR3 is TGTGCCAGCAGCAATGAACTAGCATACTACAATGAGCAGTTCTTC. Protein product: CASSNELAYYNEQFF. V and J are TRBV21-1 and TRBJ2-1; the D call of TRBD2 is as the table states it, not checked on the DNA. TRBV21-1 is a recognized pseudogene. The CDR3 contains 15 residues.

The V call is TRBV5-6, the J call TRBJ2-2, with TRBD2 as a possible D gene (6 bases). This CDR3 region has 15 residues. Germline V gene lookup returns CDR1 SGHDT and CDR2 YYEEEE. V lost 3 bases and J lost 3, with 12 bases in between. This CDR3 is CASSSGLRDTGELFF. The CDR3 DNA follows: TGTGCCAGCAGCTCGGGACTGCGGGACACCGGGGAGCTGTTTTTT.

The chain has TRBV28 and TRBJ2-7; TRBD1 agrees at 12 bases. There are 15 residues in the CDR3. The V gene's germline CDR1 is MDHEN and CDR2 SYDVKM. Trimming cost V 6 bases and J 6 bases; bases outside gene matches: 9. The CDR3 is CASSTAGTGGLEQYF. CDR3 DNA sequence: TGTGCCAGCAGCACAGCGGGGACAGGGGGCCTCGAGCAGTACTTC. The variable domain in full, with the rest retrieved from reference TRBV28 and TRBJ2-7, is DVKVTQSSRYLVKRTGEKVFLECVQDMDHENMFWYRQDPGLGLRLIYFSYDVKMKEKGDIPEGYSVSREKKERFSLILESASTNQTSMYLCASSTAGTGGLEQYFGPGTRLTVT.

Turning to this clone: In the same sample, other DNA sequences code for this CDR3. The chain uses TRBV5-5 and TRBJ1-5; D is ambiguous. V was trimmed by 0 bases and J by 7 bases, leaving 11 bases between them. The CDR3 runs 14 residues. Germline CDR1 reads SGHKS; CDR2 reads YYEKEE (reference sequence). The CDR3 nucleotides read TGTGCCAGCAGCTTGGAGCCGGGTAACCAGCCCCAGCATTTT. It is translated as CASSLEPGNQPQHF. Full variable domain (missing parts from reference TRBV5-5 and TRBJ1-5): DAGVTQSPTHLIKTRGQQVTLRCSPISGHKSVSWYQQVLGQGPQFIFQYYEKEERGRGNFPDRFSARQFPNYSSELNVNALLLGDSALYLCASSLEPGNQPQHFGDGTRLSIL.

In DNA, the CDR3 is TGTGCCAGCGGTACCCGTGAGGGCGGGGAGCTGTTTTTT. Protein: CASGTREGGELFF. The chain uses TRBV7-6 and TRBJ2-2, with a possible D match to TRBD2 (5 bases). V was pared by 8 bases and J by 7 bases, with 14 bases between. In germline, CDR1 is SGHVS, CDR2 FNYEAQ. The CDR3 spans 13 residues.

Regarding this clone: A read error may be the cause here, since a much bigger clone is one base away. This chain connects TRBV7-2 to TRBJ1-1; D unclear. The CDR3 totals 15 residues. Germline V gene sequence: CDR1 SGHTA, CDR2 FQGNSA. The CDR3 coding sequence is TGTGCCAGCAACTTAGTTATAACAGACGGCGGTGAAGCTTTCTTT. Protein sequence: CASNLVITDGGEAFF.

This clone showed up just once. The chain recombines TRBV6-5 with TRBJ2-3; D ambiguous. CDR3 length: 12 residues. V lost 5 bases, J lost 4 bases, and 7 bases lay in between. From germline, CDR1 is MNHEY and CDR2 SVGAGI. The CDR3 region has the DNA TGTGCCAGCAGTCCAATTCCAGATACGCAGTATTTT. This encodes CASSPIPDTQYF.

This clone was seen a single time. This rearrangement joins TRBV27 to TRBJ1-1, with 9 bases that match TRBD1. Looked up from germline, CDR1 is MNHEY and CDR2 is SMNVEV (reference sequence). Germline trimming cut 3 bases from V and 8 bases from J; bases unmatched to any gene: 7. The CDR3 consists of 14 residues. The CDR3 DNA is TGTGCCAGCAGTTTTGGGACAGGGAAGTTCGAAGCTTTCTTT. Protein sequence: CASSFGTGKFEAFF.

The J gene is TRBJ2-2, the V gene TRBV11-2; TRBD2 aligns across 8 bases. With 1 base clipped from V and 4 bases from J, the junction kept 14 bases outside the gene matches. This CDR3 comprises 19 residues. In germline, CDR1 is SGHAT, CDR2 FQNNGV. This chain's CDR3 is CASSLGPISGIRSTGELFF. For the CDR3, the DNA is TGTGCCAGCAGCTTAGGCCCCATTAGCGGGATTAGGTCCACCGGGGAGCTGTTTTTT. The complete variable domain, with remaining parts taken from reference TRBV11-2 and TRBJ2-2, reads EAGVAQSPRYKIIEKRQSVAFWCNPISGHATLYWYQQILGQGPKLLIQFQNNGVVDDSQLPKDRFSAERLKGVDSTLKIQPAKLEDSAVYLCASSLGPISGIRSTGELFFGEGSRLTVL.

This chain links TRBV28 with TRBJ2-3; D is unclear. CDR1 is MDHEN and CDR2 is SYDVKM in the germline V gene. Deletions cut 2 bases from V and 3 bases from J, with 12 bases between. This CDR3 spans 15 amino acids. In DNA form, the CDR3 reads TGTGCCAGCAGTTTAATTAGTCGGTCTACAGATACGCAGTATTTT. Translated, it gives CASSLISRSTDTQYF.

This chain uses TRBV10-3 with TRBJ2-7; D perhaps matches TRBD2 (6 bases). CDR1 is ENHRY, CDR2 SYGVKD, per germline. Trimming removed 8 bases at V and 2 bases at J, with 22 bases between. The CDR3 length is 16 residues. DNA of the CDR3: TGTGCCATCGGGCCCCGGGGGTCTAGCGCGACCTACGAGCAGTACTTC. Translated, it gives CAIGPRGSSATYEQYF.

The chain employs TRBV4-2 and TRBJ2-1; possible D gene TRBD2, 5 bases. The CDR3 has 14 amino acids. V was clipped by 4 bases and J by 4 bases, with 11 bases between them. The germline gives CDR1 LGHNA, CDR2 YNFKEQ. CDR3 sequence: CASSPLRGYNEQFF. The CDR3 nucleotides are TGTGCCAGCAGCCCCCTTCGCGGGTACAATGAGCAGTTCTTC.

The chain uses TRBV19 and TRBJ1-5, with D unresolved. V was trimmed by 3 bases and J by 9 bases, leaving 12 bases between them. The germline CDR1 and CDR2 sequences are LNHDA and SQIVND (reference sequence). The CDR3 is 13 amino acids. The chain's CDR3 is CASSMGPERPQHF. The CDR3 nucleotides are TGTGCCAGTAGTATGGGCCCCGAGAGGCCCCAGCATTTT.

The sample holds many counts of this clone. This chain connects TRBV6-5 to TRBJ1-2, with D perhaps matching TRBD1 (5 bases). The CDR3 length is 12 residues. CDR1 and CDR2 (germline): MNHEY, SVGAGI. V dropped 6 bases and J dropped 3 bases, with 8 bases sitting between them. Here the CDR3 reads CASSWDDYGYTF. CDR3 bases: TGTGCCAGCAGCTGGGACGACTATGGCTACACCTTC.

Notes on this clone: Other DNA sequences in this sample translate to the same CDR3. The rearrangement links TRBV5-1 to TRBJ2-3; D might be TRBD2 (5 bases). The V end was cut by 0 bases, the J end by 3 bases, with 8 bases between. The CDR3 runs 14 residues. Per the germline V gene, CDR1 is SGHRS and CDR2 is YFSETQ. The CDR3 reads CASSLAAETDTQYF. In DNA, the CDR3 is TGCGCCAGCAGCTTGGCAGCGGAGACAGATACGCAGTATTTT.

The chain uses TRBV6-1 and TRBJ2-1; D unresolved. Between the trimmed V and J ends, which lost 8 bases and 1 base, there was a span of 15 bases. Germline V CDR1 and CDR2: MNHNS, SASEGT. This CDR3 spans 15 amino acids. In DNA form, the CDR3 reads TGTGCCAGCCACAAGGGAATAGAGTCCTACAATGAGCAGTTCTTC. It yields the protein CASHKGIESYNEQFF.

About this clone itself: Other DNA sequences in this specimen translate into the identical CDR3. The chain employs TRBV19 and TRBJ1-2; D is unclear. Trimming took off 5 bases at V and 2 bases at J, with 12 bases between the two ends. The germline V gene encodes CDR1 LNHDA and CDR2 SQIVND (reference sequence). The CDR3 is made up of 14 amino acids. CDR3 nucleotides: TGTGCCAGTAGTCCCCCCACAGTCAACTATGGCTACACCTTC. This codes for CASSPPTVNYGYTF.